The source of this TCR beta chain is a study of T-cell reconstitution after alpha-beta-depleted transplantation in children. Study conclusions and caveats: By about two months after transplant, alpha-beta T cells reportedly arose from several hundred graft clones that had expanded. After transplant, high TCRbeta diversity at day 60 in some patients arose from surviving recipient T cells and thymic progenitors.

On this clonotype itself: Antigen: not known.

The CDR3 runs 15 residues. Germline CDR1 and CDR2: LNHNV and YYDKDF (reference sequence). Trimming left V 0 bases short and J 4 bases short, with 13 bases between. Using unique molecular identifiers, the investigators prepared the TCRbeta library. One entry per CDR3 protein results from TCRdb running MiXCR on the PCR reads. This sample yields some 450,000 distinct CDR3 sequences, of which over 40% are seen a single time; around 29% belongs to the top ten. The sequencing used PBMCs, collected before TCRalphabeta/CD19-depleted stem cell transplant. The chain carries TRBV15 and TRBJ2-7; a weak D match, TRBD2 (5 bases). The receptor was isolated from a girl aged 2 to 10 with aplastic anemia, due to receive a stem cell transplant. This CDR3 reads CATSREWRVEYEQYF. The CDR3, as DNA: TGTGCCACCAGCAGAGAGTGGCGGGTGGAATACGAGCAGTACTTC. Complete variable domain (other parts from reference TRBV15 and TRBJ2-7): DAMVIQNPRYQVTQFGKPVTLSCSQTLNHNVMYWYQQKSSQAPKLLFHYYDKDFNNEADTPDNFQSRRPNTSFCFLDIRSPGLGDTAMYLCATSREWRVEYEQYFGPGTRLTVT.